This T cell receptor (beta chain) is from a study of Graves' ophthalmopathy and Graves' hyperthyroidism. The CDR3 sequence is 12 residues long. Germline V gene lookup returns CDR1 SNHLY and CDR2 FYNNEI. V was trimmed by 6 bases and J by 9 bases, leaving 12 bases between them. The study amplified TCR beta CDR3 regions using RNA transcripts. Amplification began with first-round RT-PCR using HTBI primers, then second-round multiplex PCR was performed. TCRdb redid the calling of the multiplex PCR reads with MiXCR, one entry per CDR3 protein. The sample records about 16,000 distinct CDR3 sequences, 46% being singletons. Eligible hyperthyroidism cases comprised new diagnoses of under 2 months' duration in individuals aged 18 to 65.

The sequence came from a woman aged 40 to 55 with stable Graves' hyperthyroidism. Sequencing input: peripheral blood. The chain recombines TRBV2 with TRBJ2-1; no clear D gene. CDR3 protein: CASRGAQVEQFF. Written as DNA, the CDR3 is TGTGCCAGCAGAGGAGCTCAGGTTGAGCAGTTCTTC. Full variable domain (outside the CDR3, taken from reference TRBV2 and TRBJ2-1): EPEVTQTPSHQVTQMGQEVILRCVPISNHLYFYWYRQILGQKVEFLVSFYNNEISEKSEIFDDQFSVERPDGSNFTLKIRSTKLEDSAMYFCASRGAQVEQFFGPGTRLTVL.